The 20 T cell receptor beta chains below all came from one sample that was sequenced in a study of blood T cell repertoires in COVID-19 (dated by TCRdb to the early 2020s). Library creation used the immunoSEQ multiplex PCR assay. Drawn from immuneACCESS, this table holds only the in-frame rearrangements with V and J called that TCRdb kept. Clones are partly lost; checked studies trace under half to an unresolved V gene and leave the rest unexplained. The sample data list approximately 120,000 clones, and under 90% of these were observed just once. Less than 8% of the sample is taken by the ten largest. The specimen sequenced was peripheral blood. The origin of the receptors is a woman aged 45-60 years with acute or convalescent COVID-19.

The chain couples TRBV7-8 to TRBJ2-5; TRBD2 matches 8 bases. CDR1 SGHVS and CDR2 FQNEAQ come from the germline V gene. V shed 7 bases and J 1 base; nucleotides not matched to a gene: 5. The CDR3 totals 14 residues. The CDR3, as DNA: TGTGCCAGCACCTTGCGGGGGGTCCAAGAGACCCAGTACTTC. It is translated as CASTLRGVQETQYF. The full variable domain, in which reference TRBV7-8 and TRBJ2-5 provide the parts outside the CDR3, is GAGVSQSPRYKVAKRGQDVALRCDPISGHVSLFWYQQALGQGPEFLTYFQNEAQLDKSGLPSDRFFAERPEGSVSTLKIQRTQQEDSAVYLCASTLRGVQETQYFGPGTRLLVL.

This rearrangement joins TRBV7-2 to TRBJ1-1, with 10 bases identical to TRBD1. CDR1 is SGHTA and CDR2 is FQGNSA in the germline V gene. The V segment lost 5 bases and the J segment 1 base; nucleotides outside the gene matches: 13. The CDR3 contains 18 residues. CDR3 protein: CASSPGWTGGNPNTEAFF. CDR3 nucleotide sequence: TGTGCCAGCAGCCCGGGGTGGACAGGGGGGAACCCGAACACTGAAGCTTTCTTT. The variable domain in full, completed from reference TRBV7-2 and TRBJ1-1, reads GAGVSQSPSNKVTEKGKDVELRCDPISGHTALYWYRQSLGQGLEFLIYFQGNSAPDKSGLPSDRFSAERTGGSVSTLTIQRTQQEDSAVYLCASSPGWTGGNPNTEAFFGQGTRLTVV.

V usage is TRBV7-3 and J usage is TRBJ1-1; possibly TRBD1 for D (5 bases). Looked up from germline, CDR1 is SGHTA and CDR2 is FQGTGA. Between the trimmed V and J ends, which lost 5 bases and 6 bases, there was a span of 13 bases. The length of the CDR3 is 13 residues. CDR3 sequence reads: CASSPGRGSEAFF. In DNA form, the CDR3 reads TGTGCCAGCAGCCCCGGGAGGGGATCTGAAGCTTTCTTT.

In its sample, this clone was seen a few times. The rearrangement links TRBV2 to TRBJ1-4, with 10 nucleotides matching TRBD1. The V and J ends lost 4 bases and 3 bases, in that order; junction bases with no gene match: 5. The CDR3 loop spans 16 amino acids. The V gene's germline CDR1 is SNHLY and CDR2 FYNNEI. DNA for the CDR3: TGTGCCAGCAGTGTGGGACAGGGGAGGGCTAATGAAAAACTGTTTTTT. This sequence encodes CASSVGQGRANEKLFF.

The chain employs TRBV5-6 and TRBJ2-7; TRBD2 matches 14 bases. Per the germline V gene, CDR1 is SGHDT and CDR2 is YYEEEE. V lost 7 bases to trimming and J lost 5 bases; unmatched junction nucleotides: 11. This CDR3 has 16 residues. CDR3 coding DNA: TGTGCCAGCGCGGCTACTTGGACTAGCGGGGGGAACGAGCAGTACTTC. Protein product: CASAATWTSGGNEQYF.

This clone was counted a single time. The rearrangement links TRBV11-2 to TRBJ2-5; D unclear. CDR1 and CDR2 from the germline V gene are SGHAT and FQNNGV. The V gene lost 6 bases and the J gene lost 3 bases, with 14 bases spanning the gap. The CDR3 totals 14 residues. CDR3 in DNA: TGTGCCAGCAGGCCGTCGAGTGGTAAAGAGACCCAGTACTTC. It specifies CASRPSSGKETQYF.

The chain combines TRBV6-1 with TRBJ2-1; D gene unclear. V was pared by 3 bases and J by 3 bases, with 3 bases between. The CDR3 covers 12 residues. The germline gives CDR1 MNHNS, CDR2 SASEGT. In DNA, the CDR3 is TGTGCCAGCAGTGACGGCTACAATGAGCAGTTCTTC. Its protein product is CASSDGYNEQFF.

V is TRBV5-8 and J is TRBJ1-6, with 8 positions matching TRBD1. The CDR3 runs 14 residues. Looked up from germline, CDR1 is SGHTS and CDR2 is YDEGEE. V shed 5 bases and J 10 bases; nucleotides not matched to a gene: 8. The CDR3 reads CASRPDRGSSPLHF. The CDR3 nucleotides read TGTGCCAGCAGACCTGACAGGGGAAGCTCACCCCTCCACTTT.

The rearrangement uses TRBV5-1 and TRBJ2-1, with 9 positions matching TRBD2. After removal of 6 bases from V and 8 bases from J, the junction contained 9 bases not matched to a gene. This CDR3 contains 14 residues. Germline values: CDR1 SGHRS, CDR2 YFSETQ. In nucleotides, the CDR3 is TGCGCCAGCATGGGCGGGGGGGCCGGCCATGAGCAGTTCTTC. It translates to CASMGGGAGHEQFF. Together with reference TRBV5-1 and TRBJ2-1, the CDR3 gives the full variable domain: KAGVTQTPRYLIKTRGQQVTLSCSPISGHRSVSWYQQTPGQGLQFLFEYFSETQRNKGNFPGRFSGRQFSNSRSEMNVSTLELGDSALYLCASMGGGAGHEQFFGPGTRLTVL.

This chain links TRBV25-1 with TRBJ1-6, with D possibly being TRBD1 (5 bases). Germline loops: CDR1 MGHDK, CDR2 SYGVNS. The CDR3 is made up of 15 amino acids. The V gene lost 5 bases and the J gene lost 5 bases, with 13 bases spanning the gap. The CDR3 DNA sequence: TGTGCCAGCAGTTTTACAGGCGCCAATAATTCACCCCTCCACTTT. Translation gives CASSFTGANNSPLHF.

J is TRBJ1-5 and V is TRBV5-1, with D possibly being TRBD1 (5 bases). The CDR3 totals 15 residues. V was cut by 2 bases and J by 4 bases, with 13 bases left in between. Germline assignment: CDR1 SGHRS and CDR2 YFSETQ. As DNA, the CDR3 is TGCGCCAGCAGCTTATATGGGGCGCAAAATCAGCCCCAGCATTTT. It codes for CASSLYGAQNQPQHF.

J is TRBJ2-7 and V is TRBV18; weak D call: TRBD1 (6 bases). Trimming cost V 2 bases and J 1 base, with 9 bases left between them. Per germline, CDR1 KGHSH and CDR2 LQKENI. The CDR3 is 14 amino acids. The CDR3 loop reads CASSPTGLSYEQYF. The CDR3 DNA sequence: TGTGCCAGCTCACCAACAGGGCTATCCTACGAGCAGTACTTC.

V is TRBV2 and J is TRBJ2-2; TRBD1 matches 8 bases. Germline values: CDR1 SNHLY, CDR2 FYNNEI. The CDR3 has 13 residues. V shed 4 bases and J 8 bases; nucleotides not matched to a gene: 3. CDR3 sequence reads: CASSAQGVGELFF. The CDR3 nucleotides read TGTGCCAGCAGTGCACAGGGGGTTGGGGAGCTGTTTTTT.

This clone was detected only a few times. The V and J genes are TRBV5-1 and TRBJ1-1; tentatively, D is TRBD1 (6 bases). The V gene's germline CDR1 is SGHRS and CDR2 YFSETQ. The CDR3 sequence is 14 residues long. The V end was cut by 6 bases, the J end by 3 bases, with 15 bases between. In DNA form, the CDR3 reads TGCGCCAGCACTGATACAGGGTCGGACACTGAAGCTTTCTTT. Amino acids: CASTDTGSDTEAFF.

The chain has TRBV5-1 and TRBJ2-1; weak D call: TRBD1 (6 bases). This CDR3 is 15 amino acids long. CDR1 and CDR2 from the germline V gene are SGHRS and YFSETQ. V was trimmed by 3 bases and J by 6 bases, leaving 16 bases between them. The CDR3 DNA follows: TGCGCCAGCAGCTACGGGAACAGGGCGGCCAATGAGCAGTTCTTC. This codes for CASSYGNRAANEQFF.

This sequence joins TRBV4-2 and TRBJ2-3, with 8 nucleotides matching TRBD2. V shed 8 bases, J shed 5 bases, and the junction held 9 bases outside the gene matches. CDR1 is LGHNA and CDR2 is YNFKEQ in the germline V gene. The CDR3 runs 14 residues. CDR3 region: CASSGGAGVDTQYF. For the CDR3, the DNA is TGTGCCAGCTCCGGGGGGGCGGGAGTAGATACGCAGTATTTT.

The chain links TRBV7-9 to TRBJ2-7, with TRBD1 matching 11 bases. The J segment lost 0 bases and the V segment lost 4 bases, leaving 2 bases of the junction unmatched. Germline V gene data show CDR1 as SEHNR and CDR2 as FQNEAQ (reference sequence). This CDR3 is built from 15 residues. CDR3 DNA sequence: TGTGCCAGCAGCTATGGGACAGGGGGCTCCTACGAGCAGTACTTC. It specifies CASSYGTGGSYEQYF.

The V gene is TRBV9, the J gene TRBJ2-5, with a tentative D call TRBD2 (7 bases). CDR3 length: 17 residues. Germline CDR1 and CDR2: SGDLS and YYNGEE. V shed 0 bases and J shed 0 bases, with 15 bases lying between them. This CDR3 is CASSVGVGRGNQETQYF. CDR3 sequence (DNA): TGTGCCAGCAGCGTAGGTGTTGGGAGGGGGAACCAAGAGACCCAGTACTTC.

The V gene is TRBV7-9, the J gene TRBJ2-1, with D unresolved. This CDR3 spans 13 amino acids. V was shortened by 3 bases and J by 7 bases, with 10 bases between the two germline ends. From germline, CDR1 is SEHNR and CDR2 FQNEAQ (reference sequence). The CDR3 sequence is CASSLAGGNEQFF. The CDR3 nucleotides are TGTGCCAGCAGCTTGGCAGGTGGAAATGAGCAGTTCTTC.

CDR3 protein: CANIPTGRGGKTNEKLFF. The CDR3 DNA follows: TGTGCCAACATTCCCACGGGGAGGGGAGGAAAGACTAATGAAAAACTGTTTTTT. This sequence joins TRBV6-4 and TRBJ1-4; D is possibly TRBD1 (5 bases). V lost 10 bases and J lost 2, with 26 bases in between. The CDR3 contains 18 residues. In germline, CDR1 is MRHNA, CDR2 SNTAGT.